This T cell receptor (beta chain) was found in a study of blood T cell repertoires in COVID-19. Study-level information: COVID-19 samples, acute and convalescent, were from the United States, Italy and Spain. PBMCs, B-cell-depleted T cells, or T cells were the source of the cDNA or gDNA that made up the material.

As processed by the authors: The assay estimated nucleated cells by amplifying reference gene primers. Here immunoSEQ multiplex PCR was the method, and the copy in TCRdb shows in-frame clones only, minus some. The V and J calls and clone size come from that table; D and trimming were worked out from the DNA. Altogether about 170,000 clones are present, approximately 90% being singletons, with the ten largest covering around 2%. This CDR3 spans 14 amino acids. The junction had 2 bases not matched to a gene; V was cut back by 1 base and J by 5 bases. Germline CDR1 reads LNHNV; CDR2 reads YYDKDF (reference sequence).

J is TRBJ2-5 and V is TRBV15, with 9 bases fitting TRBD1. The sequence was obtained from a man aged 45 to 65 who had recovered from COVID-19. Sequencing input: peripheral blood. CDR3 protein: CATSRGTGEETQYF. The CDR3 DNA is TGTGCCACCAGCAGAGGGACAGGGGAGGAGACCCAGTACTTC. The whole variable domain, remainder taken from reference TRBV15 and TRBJ2-5, is DAMVIQNPRYQVTQFGKPVTLSCSQTLNHNVMYWYQQKSSQAPKLLFHYYDKDFNNEADTPDNFQSRRPNTSFCFLDIRSPGLGDTAMYLCATSRGTGEETQYFGPGTRLLVL.